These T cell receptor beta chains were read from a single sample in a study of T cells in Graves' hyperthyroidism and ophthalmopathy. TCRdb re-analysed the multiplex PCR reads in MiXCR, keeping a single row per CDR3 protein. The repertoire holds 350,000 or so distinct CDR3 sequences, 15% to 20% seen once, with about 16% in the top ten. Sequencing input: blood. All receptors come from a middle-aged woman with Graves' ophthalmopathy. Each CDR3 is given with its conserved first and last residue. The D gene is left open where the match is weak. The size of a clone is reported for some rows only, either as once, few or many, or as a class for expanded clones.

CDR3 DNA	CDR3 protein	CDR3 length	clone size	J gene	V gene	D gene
TGTGCCAGCAGTTTATTTGGGGGGCAAGAGACCCAGTACTTC	CASSLFGGQETQYF	14	many	TRBJ2-5	TRBV12-3/TRBV12-4	-
TGCGCCAGCAGCCAGGGACCGGCTAGCGGGAGTTACGAGCAGTACTTC	CASSQGPASGSYEQYF	16	many	TRBJ2-7	TRBV4-1	TRBD2
TGTGCCAGCAGCCGTACCGGGACAGGGGGCTTAGAGCAGTACTTC	CASSRTGTGGLEQYF	15	many	TRBJ2-7	TRBV7-9	TRBD1
TGCAGCGCCACGGGTGGGGAGATACCCGAGCAGTACTTC	CSATGGEIPEQYF	13	many	TRBJ2-7	TRBV29-1	-
TGTGCCAGCAGCCAACTACAGGGAAATCAGCCCCAGCATTTT	CASSQLQGNQPQHF	14	many	TRBJ1-5	TRBV3-1	-
TGTGCCAGCAGCTATCAGGGGAGCACTGAAGCTTTCTTT	CASSYQGSTEAFF	13	many	TRBJ1-1	TRBV7-2	-
TGTGCCAGCAGGAGAGAGACGGGAAACACTGAAGCTTTCTTT	CASRRETGNTEAFF	14	few	TRBJ1-1	TRBV6-1	-
TGTGCCAGCAGGTGGGACGTAAAAAACAATGAGCAGTTCTTC	CASRWDVKNNEQFF	14	many	TRBJ2-1	TRBV6-2/TRBV6-3	-
TGTGCCAGCAGCTTATTCTGGGGAGGGAGCACCGGGGAGCTGTTTTTT	CASSLFWGGSTGELFF	16	many	TRBJ2-2	TRBV11-1	TRBD2
TGTGCCAGCTCACTCTGCAGCGACAGCTACGAGCAGTCCTTC	CASSLCSDSYEQSF	14	-	TRBJ2-7	TRBV18	-
TGTGCCAGCAGTTTATCTGCCACCGTTAGGACTGAAGCTTTCTTT	CASSLSATVRTEAFF	15	few	TRBJ1-1	TRBV12-3/TRBV12-4	-
TGTGCCAGCAGCTTGGCAGGGGGACGGAACGGGGAGCTGTTTTTT	CASSLAGGRNGELFF	15	many	TRBJ2-2	TRBV7-2	TRBD1
TGCAGCGTTGTAGGGGTTACTTACGAGCAGTACTTC	CSVVGVTYEQYF	12	many	TRBJ2-7	TRBV29-1	-
TGTGCCAGCAGTCCGGGGACAGCTAATCAGCCCCCGCATTTT	CASSPGTANQPPHF	14	many	TRBJ1-5	TRBV28	TRBD1
TGTGCCAGTAGTATCCTTGGACAGGGTGAAGCTTTCTTT	CASSILGQGEAFF	13	many	TRBJ1-1	TRBV19	TRBD1
TGTGCCACCAGCAGAGATTTCCGGGAGCATCAGCCCCAGCATTTT	CATSRDFREHQPQHF	15	-	TRBJ1-5	TRBV15	-
TGTGCCAGTAGTAGGGCCCCTACCCATCAGCCCCAGCATTTT	CASSRAPTHQPQHF	14	-	TRBJ1-5	TRBV19	-
TGCGCCAGCAGCCAAGATAGGACAGTAGCCTACGAGCAGTACTTC	CASSQDRTVAYEQYF	15	few	TRBJ2-7	TRBV4-1	-
TGTGCCAGCAGTCCCGGGACAGACCTTGTGAACACTGAAGCTTTCTTT	CASSPGTDLVNTEAFF	16	many	TRBJ1-1	TRBV28	TRBD1
TGCAGTGCTAGAGTCGGTTACTTCGACCACCGCTCCTACGAGCAGTACTTC	CSARVGYFDHRSYEQYF	17	-	TRBJ2-7	TRBV20-1	-
TGTGCCAGCAGTTTATGGGAGGGGGCAGGGGACACTGAAGCTTTCTTT	CASSLWEGAGDTEAFF	16	many	TRBJ1-1	TRBV28	TRBD1
TGTGCCAGCAGTCACGGACTAGCGGGGAACACCGGGGAGCTGTTTTTT	CASSHGLAGNTGELFF	16	many	TRBJ2-2	TRBV6-2/TRBV6-3	TRBD2
TGTGCCAGCAGTTTCGTCCCAGATTCCTACGAGCAGTACTTC	CASSFVPDSYEQYF	14	-	TRBJ2-7	TRBV28	-
TGTGCCAGCAGGACTAGCCTAGAGACCCAGTACTTC	CASRTSLETQYF	12	many	TRBJ2-5	TRBV11-2	TRBD2
TGTGCCAGCAGTGATGCGGCGACAGGGGGCGAAGAGACCCAGTACTTC	CASSDAATGGEETQYF	16	-	TRBJ2-5	TRBV6-4	TRBD1
TGTGCCAGCACCCAGGACATAAGCTATGGCTACACCTTC	CASTQDISYGYTF	13	many	TRBJ1-2	TRBV7-9	-
TGTGCCAGCAGTCCAATTAGGGGGGTGAGCTCCTACGAGCAGTACTTC	CASSPIRGVSSYEQYF	16	many	TRBJ2-7	TRBV28	-
TGTGCCAGCAGCCCCGGGACAGGGGATCCCCTCCACTTT	CASSPGTGDPLHF	13	many	TRBJ1-6	TRBV6-1	TRBD1
TGTGCCAGCAGCGTAGGGCTAGCGGTCTACGAGCAGTACTTC	CASSVGLAVYEQYF	14	few	TRBJ2-7	TRBV9	TRBD2
TGTGCCAGCAGTACCACAGGGGTCTTTAACACCGGGGAGCTGTTTTTT	CASSTTGVFNTGELFF	16	many	TRBJ2-2	TRBV12-3/TRBV12-4	TRBD1
TGTGCCAGTACCGGACTAGCGGGAGTTTTCACCGGGGAGCTGTTTTTT	CASTGLAGVFTGELFF	16	-	TRBJ2-2	TRBV19	TRBD2
TGCGCCAGCAGCCAAGACTCCGCAGGGTCCCGGGGCGGCTACACCTTC	CASSQDSAGSRGGYTF	16	many	TRBJ1-2	TRBV4-3	-
TGTGCCAGCAGCCCCAGGGGGGGAGCTAACTATGGCTACACCTTC	CASSPRGGANYGYTF	15	many	TRBJ1-2	TRBV2	TRBD1
TGTGCCAGCAGTTTAGATCGCTCTGGGGCCAACGTCCTGACTTTC	CASSLDRSGANVLTF	15	many	TRBJ2-6	TRBV12-3/TRBV12-4	-
TGTGCCAGCAGGTTAGGGACAGGATGGGTTTACGAGCAGTACTTC	CASRLGTGWVYEQYF	15	-	TRBJ2-7	TRBV28	TRBD1
TGTGCCAGCAAGAGGACAGGGAGGTCCGAGCAGTACTTC	CASKRTGRSEQYF	13	many	TRBJ2-7	TRBV28	TRBD1
TGCGCCAGCAGCTCCCAGCGGGAGCGGAGGACCGGGGAGCTGTTTTTT	CASSSQRERRTGELFF	16	few	TRBJ2-2	TRBV5-1	TRBD2
TGTGCCAGCAGTCGCTACAGGGAGGTGGCCGGGGAGCTGTTTTTT	CASSRYREVAGELFF	15	few	TRBJ2-2	TRBV28	-
TGTGCCAGCAGCTTAGTCCCTAGATATGGCTACACCTTC	CASSLVPRYGYTF	13	few	TRBJ1-2	TRBV7-8	-
TGTGCCAGCAGCCAAGATAGCAACGAGCAGTACTTC	CASSQDSNEQYF	12	many	TRBJ2-7	TRBV4-2	-